Below are 15 T cell receptor beta chains sequenced from a single sample in a study of blood T cell repertoires in COVID-19 (dated by TCRdb to 2020 to 2021). Receptor libraries were prepared by the immunoSEQ multiplex PCR assay. Here the immuneACCESS table is served through TCRdb, limited to in-frame sequences with V and J called. Missing clones are a known gap in these copies; in checked studies unresolved V genes cover under half, and the rest lacks a known reason. The sample includes about 250,000 clones, with around 84% observed a single time. Together, the top ten hold around 1.7% of the sample. What was sequenced was PBMCs or T cells enriched from blood (not recorded which). Source of these receptors: a man aged 35-49 years who had recovered from COVID-19.

The chain recombines TRBV5-4 with TRBJ2-2; 7 bases match TRBD2. Germline lookup yields CDR1 SGHNT and CDR2 YYREEE (reference sequence). This CDR3 region has 16 residues. Unmatched junction bases numbered 5, after V lost 3 bases and J lost 0 bases. The CDR3 here is CASSSRDYPNTGELFF. CDR3 in DNA: TGTGCCAGCAGCTCCCGGGACTACCCGAACACCGGGGAGCTGTTTTTT.

The V and J genes are TRBV7-9 and TRBJ1-5, with a weak D call TRBD1 (5 bases). With 1 base removed from V and 5 bases from J, the gap between germline ends came to 15 bases. The CDR3 spans 16 residues. Germline V lookup: CDR1 SEHNR, CDR2 FQNEAQ (reference sequence). Here the CDR3 reads CASSLGLGLGYQPQHF. CDR3 DNA sequence: TGTGCCAGCAGCTTAGGACTGGGACTGGGGTATCAGCCCCAGCATTTT.

This clone was seen only once. The chain has TRBV28 and TRBJ1-2; unclear D gene. Trimming took off 5 bases at V and 4 bases at J, with 14 bases between the two ends. Germline CDR1 is MDHEN and CDR2 is SYDVKM. This CDR3 region has 14 residues. The chain's CDR3 is CASSPLEVRYGYTF. In DNA, the CDR3 is TGTGCCAGCAGTCCCCTGGAGGTGCGCTATGGCTACACCTTC.

The chain has TRBV3-1 (or the pseudogene TRBV3-2) and TRBJ2-1; D ambiguous. V was clipped by 2 bases and J by 9 bases, with 17 bases between them. CDR1 and CDR2 (germline): LGHDT, YNNKEL (reference sequence). The CDR3 totals 15 residues. The CDR3 reads CASSQLSGFNGEQFF. Written as DNA, the CDR3 is TGTGCCAGCAGCCAATTGTCAGGTTTTAATGGTGAGCAGTTCTTC.

The chain recombines TRBV24-1 with TRBJ1-6; 9 positions match TRBD1. The CDR3 is 17 residues long. The trim removed 5 bases at V and 9 bases at J, leaving 13 bases unmatched. Germline-derived CDR1 and CDR2 are KGHDR and SFDVKD. The CDR3 protein is CATSVVGGQGLFSPLHF. DNA of the CDR3: TGTGCCACCAGTGTCGTTGGGGGACAGGGTTTGTTTTCACCCCTCCACTTT.

The chain is built from TRBV7-9 and TRBJ1-1, with 11 bases matching TRBD1. Germline V gene lookup returns CDR1 SEHNR and CDR2 FQNEAQ (reference sequence). The J segment lost 7 bases and the V segment lost 4 bases, leaving 5 bases of the junction unmatched. CDR3 length: 14 residues. CDR3 DNA: TGTGCCAGCAGCTGGACAGGGGGCGAAGGTGAAGCTTTCTTT. As protein: CASSWTGGEGEAFF.

The V gene is TRBV19, the J gene TRBJ1-2, with 7 nucleotides matching TRBD1. CDR1 LNHDA and CDR2 SQIVND come from the germline V gene (reference sequence). The ends lost 5 bases at V and 2 bases at J; junction bases unmatched: 8. CDR3 length equals 15 residues. CDR3 residues: CASSFYRDSNYGYTF. In DNA form, the CDR3 reads TGTGCCAGTAGTTTCTACCGGGACAGCAACTATGGCTACACCTTC.

This clone turned up a few times. The rearrangement uses TRBV7-9 and TRBJ1-5; a possible D gene is TRBD1 (5 bases). Trimming left V 5 bases short and J 7 bases short, with 9 bases between. Per the germline V gene, CDR1 is SEHNR and CDR2 is FQNEAQ (reference sequence). This CDR3 comprises 12 residues. The chain's CDR3 is CASSDRGQPQHF. For the CDR3, the DNA is TGTGCCAGCAGCGATCGGGGGCAGCCCCAGCATTTT.

The V call is TRBV7-2, the J call TRBJ2-5; D possibly corresponds to TRBD2 (5 bases). The ends were cut back, 5 bases at V and 2 bases at J, with 24 bases in the middle. CDR3 length equals 18 residues. Germline CDR1 and CDR2: SGHTA and FQGNSA. The CDR3 nucleotides are TGTGCCAGCAGCCCCCCAGGCGGGCTGAGATGGGGTCAAGAGACCCAGTACTTC. This sequence encodes CASSPPGGLRWGQETQYF.

This rearrangement joins TRBV2 to TRBJ1-5, with D perhaps matching TRBD1 (5 bases). The CDR3 is 16 residues long. In germline, CDR1 is SNHLY, CDR2 FYNNEI. V shed 6 bases and J shed 3 bases, with 18 bases lying between them. CDR3 in amino acids: CASSVRAPHANQPQHF. Written as DNA, the CDR3 is TGTGCCAGCAGCGTCAGGGCTCCTCACGCCAATCAGCCCCAGCATTTT.

V usage is TRBV30 and J usage is TRBJ2-3; the match to TRBD1 covers 7 bases. There are 14 residues in the CDR3. The V gene's germline CDR1 is GTSNPN and CDR2 SVGIG (reference sequence). The junction had 7 bases not matched to a gene; V was cut back by 4 bases and J by 3 bases. The CDR3 nucleotides are TGTGCCTGGAATCGCAGGGGGATTACAGATACGCAGTATTTT. The encoded protein is CAWNRRGITDTQYF.

The table lists this clone with a count of one. This chain's CDR3 is CASSLGLSGSEQYF. In DNA form, the CDR3 reads TGTGCCAGCAGCTTAGGACTTTCGGGTAGCGAGCAGTACTTC. The chain recombines TRBV11-3 with TRBJ2-7; D remains ambiguous. CDR3 length equals 14 residues. Per germline, CDR1 SGHNT and CDR2 YENEEA. V shed 1 base and J shed 6 bases, with 13 bases lying between them.

The chain combines TRBV27 with TRBJ2-5, with TRBD1 matching over 10 bases. The CDR3 has 14 amino acids. Trimming took 5 bases from V and 3 from J; bases not matched to a gene: 3. The germline V gene has CDR1 MNHEY and CDR2 SMNVEV (reference sequence). The CDR3 DNA is TGTGCCAGCAGTCCCGGGACAGGGGAAGAGACCCAGTACTTC. Its protein product is CASSPGTGEETQYF.

Note on this clone: The same CDR3 can be traced to other DNA sequences in this sample. The V and J genes are TRBV6-5 and TRBJ2-3; 7 bases align to TRBD1. The CDR3 covers 13 residues. Trimming cost V 2 bases and J 6 bases; bases outside gene matches: 2. Looked up from germline, CDR1 is MNHEY and CDR2 is SVGAGI. The CDR3 bases are TGTGCCAGCAGTTACACCAGGGGGGATACGCAGTATTTT. Translation gives CASSYTRGDTQYF.

The table lists this clone with a count of one. The chain joins TRBV28 to TRBJ1-6, with 11 positions matching TRBD1. V shed 10 bases and J 8 bases; nucleotides not matched to a gene: 7. The CDR3 sequence is 14 residues long. Germline CDR1 is MDHEN and CDR2 is SYDVKM. For the CDR3, the DNA is TGTGCCACCCTAGGACAGGGGGCGCATTCACCCCTCCACTTT. It translates to CATLGQGAHSPLHF.